The TCR beta chain described here comes from a study of shared clonotypes between healthy human individuals. Naive CD8 isolation took CD45RO-negative cells positively selected for CCR7 and excluded terminally differentiated effector memory CD45RA+ cells. In the case of this clone: At the DNA level, this CDR3 is encoded by other sequences in the same sample as well.

The germline V gene encodes CDR1 LNHDA and CDR2 SQIVND (reference sequence). This CDR3 has 11 residues. Deletions cut 9 bases from V and 11 bases from J, with 16 bases between. In the study's own analysis: ImmunoSEQ output lacked quality scores and full-length reads, limiting matched filtering. Clones were read by immunoSEQ multiplex PCR, and TCRdb kept only the in-frame ones, dropping some. V, J and clone size were drawn from that table, and D and trimming were deduced from the DNA. The sample records over 2,000,000 clones, 93% being singletons. The source of this sequence is a man between 18 and 35 years old in good health. Some clones in this sample may be carry-over from other donors' samples. The specimen sequenced was naive CD8+ T cells from PBMCs. The chain joins TRBV19 to TRBJ1-1; possible D gene TRBD1, 5 bases. The CDR3 DNA follows: TGTGCCAGCACTGCAGGGAGTGAGGCTTTCTTT. As protein: CASTAGSEAFF.